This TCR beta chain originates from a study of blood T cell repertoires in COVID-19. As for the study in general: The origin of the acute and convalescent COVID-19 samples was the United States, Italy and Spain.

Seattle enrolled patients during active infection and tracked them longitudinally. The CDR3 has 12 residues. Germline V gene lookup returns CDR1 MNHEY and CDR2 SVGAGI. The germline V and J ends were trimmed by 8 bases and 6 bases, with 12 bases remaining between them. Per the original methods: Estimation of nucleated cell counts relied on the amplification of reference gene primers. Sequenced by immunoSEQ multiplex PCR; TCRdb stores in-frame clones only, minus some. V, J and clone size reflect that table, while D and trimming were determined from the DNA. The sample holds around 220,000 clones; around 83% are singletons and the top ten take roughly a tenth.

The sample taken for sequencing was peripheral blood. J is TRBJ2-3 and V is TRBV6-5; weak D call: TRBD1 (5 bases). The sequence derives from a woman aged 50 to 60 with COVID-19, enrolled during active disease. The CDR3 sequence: CASGLSGDTQYF. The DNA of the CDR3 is TGTGCCAGCGGGCTGTCAGGGGATACGCAGTATTTT.